What follows is one TCR beta chain and its context. This record belongs to a study of immune evolution from preneoplasia to lung adenocarcinoma. Here immunoSEQ multiplex PCR was the method, and the copy in TCRdb shows in-frame clones only, minus some. The data show roughly 3,700 clones, roughly 85% seen once. The CDR3 extends over 11 amino acids. Germline-derived CDR1 and CDR2 are SGHTS and YDEGEE. Trimming left V 4 bases short and J 2 bases short, with 3 bases between. What was sequenced was FFPE invasive lung adenocarcinoma tissue. The sequence was collected from a person aged 45 to 60 with lung adenocarcinoma. This sequence joins TRBV5-8 and TRBJ1-1; unclear D gene. CDR3 bases: TGTGCCAGCAGCCCTAACACTGAAGCTTTCTTT. Protein sequence: CASSPNTEAFF.